The 30 T cell receptor beta chains reported below all come from one sample, sequenced in a study of PD-L1 blockade in urothelial cancer. Using immunoSEQ multiplex PCR, the repertoire was profiled, and TCRdb retains in-frame clones only, with some absent. This sample carries approximately 50,000 clones, 80% to 90% of them seen once, and the ten largest clones take about 3%. Time point specified: pretreatment peripheral blood. Sequences were derived from PBMCs, sampled around atezolizumab (anti-PD-L1) treatment. These receptors all come from a man between 65 and 85 years old with urothelial cancer.

This clone has just a few counts. The gene calls are TRBV9 and TRBJ1-3; no definite D call. The germline V and J ends were trimmed by 0 bases and 1 base, with 8 bases remaining between them. CDR3 length equals 15 residues. CDR1 is SGDLS and CDR2 is YYNGEE in the germline V gene. CDR3 coding DNA: TGTGCCAGCAGCGTAGAGGCGGGGTCTGGAAACACCATATATTTT. Its translation: CASSVEAGSGNTIYF.

The rearrangement joins TRBV2 to TRBJ2-3; D is ambiguous. V shed 5 bases and J shed 1 base, with 10 bases lying between them. The CDR3 runs 14 residues. Germline V lookup: CDR1 SNHLY, CDR2 FYNNEI. In nucleotides, the CDR3 is TGTGCCAGCAGTAGAAACGGAGGCACAGATACGCAGTATTTT. Protein sequence: CASSRNGGTDTQYF.

In its sample, this clone was seen a few times. The rearrangement joins TRBV29-1 to TRBJ1-1, with D hard to call. The length of the CDR3 is 12 residues. CDR1 is SQVTM, CDR2 ANQGSEA, per germline. Trimming left V 4 bases short and J 6 bases short, with 12 bases between. The CDR3: CSVGEGDAEAFF. The CDR3 nucleotides are TGCAGCGTTGGTGAGGGAGACGCTGAAGCTTTCTTT.

The chain is built from TRBV19 and TRBJ2-7; D might be TRBD1 (5 bases). Germline lookup yields CDR1 LNHDA and CDR2 SQIVND (reference sequence). The CDR3 spans 14 residues. V dropped 5 bases and J dropped 6 bases, with 17 bases sitting between them. The CDR3 region is CASSDKGRVIEQYF. As DNA, the CDR3 is TGTGCCAGTAGTGATAAGGGGCGAGTCATCGAGCAGTACTTC.

The table lists this clone with a count of one. The V and J genes are TRBV14 and TRBJ1-5; 9 positions match TRBD1. The CDR3 contains 14 residues. V lost 5 bases, J lost 4 bases, and 3 bases stayed unmatched. Germline V lookup: CDR1 SGHDN, CDR2 FVKESK. CDR3 sequence (DNA): TGTGCCAGCAGCGACAGGGGGAAGAATCAGCCCCAGCATTTT. It translates to CASSDRGKNQPQHF.

The chain couples TRBV18 to TRBJ2-1; TRBD2 is a possible D gene (6 bases). This CDR3 is built from 17 residues. The germline V and J ends were trimmed by 3 bases and 4 bases, with 19 bases remaining between them. CDR1 and CDR2 from the germline V gene are KGHSH and LQKENI. CDR3 amino acids: CASSPGGSGRIYNEQFF. CDR3 bases: TGTGCCAGCTCACCGGGGGGATCCGGACGGATATACAATGAGCAGTTCTTC. The whole variable domain, filled in from reference TRBV18 and TRBJ2-1, reads NAGVMQNPRHLVRRRGQEARLRCSPMKGHSHVYWYRQLPEEGLKFMVYLQKENIIDESGMPKERFSAEFPKEGPSILRIQQVVRGDSAAYFCASSPGGSGRIYNEQFFGPGTRLTVL.

This clone was recorded only once. The chain is built from TRBV27 and TRBJ2-7, with a weak D call TRBD1 (6 bases). CDR1 and CDR2 (germline): MNHEY, SMNVEV (reference sequence). Trimming stripped 4 bases from V and 8 bases from J, with 18 bases between. CDR3 length: 14 residues. The CDR3 coding sequence is TGTGCCAGCAGTTCACAGATAGACAGGACAAAGCAGTACTTC. Its protein is CASSSQIDRTKQYF.

This chain links TRBV5-4 with TRBJ1-4; weak D call: TRBD1 (5 bases). The CDR3 has 13 residues. V was pared by 4 bases and J by 11 bases, with 15 bases between. Germline lookup yields CDR1 SGHNT and CDR2 YYREEE (reference sequence). This CDR3 reads CASSLDTQGKLFF. Here the CDR3 DNA reads TGTGCCAGCAGCCTGGACACCCAGGGTAAACTGTTTTTT.

The chain carries TRBV28 and TRBJ1-5; weak D call: TRBD1 (6 bases). Germline V gives CDR1 MDHEN, CDR2 SYDVKM. The CDR3 sequence is 16 residues long. Trimming removed 5 bases from V and 7 bases from J, with 21 bases in between. As DNA, the CDR3 is TGTGCCAGCAGTCCTCGACAGGTGGTTTACGGACAGCCCCAGCATTTT. It is translated as CASSPRQVVYGQPQHF.

A few counts support this clone. V gene TRBV28 combines with J gene TRBJ2-5; weak D call: TRBD1 (5 bases). Trimming took off 3 bases at V and 4 bases at J, with 9 bases between the two ends. The CDR3 runs 13 residues. The germline V gene has CDR1 MDHEN and CDR2 SYDVKM. CDR3 in amino acids: CASSLPGSETQYF. DNA of the CDR3: TGTGCCAGCAGTTTGCCAGGGTCAGAGACCCAGTACTTC.

V is TRBV28 and J is TRBJ2-7; no definite D call. Between the trimmed V and J ends, which lost 3 bases and 5 bases, there was a span of 20 bases. Germline-derived CDR1 and CDR2 are MDHEN and SYDVKM. The CDR3 is 16 residues long. For the CDR3, the DNA is TGTGCCAGCAGTTTCGGGTCCGGCAGATACCTAGACGAGCAGTACTTC. It is translated as CASSFGSGRYLDEQYF.

The rearrangement links TRBV18 to TRBJ1-5; 8 positions match TRBD1. Germline CDR1 KGHSH, CDR2 LQKENI. With 5 bases clipped from V and 7 bases from J, the junction kept 7 bases outside the gene matches. The CDR3 spans 14 residues. The CDR3 protein is CASSTGQGQQPQHF. The CDR3 DNA reads TGTGCCAGCTCAACCGGACAGGGTCAACAGCCCCAGCATTTT.

Only one count was recorded for this clone. The rearrangement links TRBV2 to TRBJ1-6; weak D call: TRBD1 (5 bases). This CDR3 is 13 amino acids long. V lost 7 bases and J 9 bases, leaving 13 bases between the germline ends. In germline, CDR1 is SNHLY, CDR2 FYNNEI. The CDR3 loop is CASKSGAGSPLHF. The CDR3 DNA reads TGTGCCAGCAAGAGCGGGGCCGGTTCACCCCTCCACTTT.

The J gene is TRBJ1-6, the V gene TRBV4-3; 8 bases fit TRBD1. Germline lookup yields CDR1 LGHNA and CDR2 YSLEER. V lost 0 bases and J lost 9; bases outside the gene matches: 4. The CDR3 extends over 15 amino acids. The CDR3 reads CASSQDRTGSSPLHF. CDR3 in DNA: TGCGCCAGCAGCCAAGATCGGACAGGGAGTTCACCCCTCCACTTT.

The chain has TRBV6-5 and TRBJ2-3; 11 bases are shared with TRBD2. V lost 2 bases and J lost 3; bases outside the gene matches: 4. There are 16 residues in the CDR3. Per germline, CDR1 MNHEY and CDR2 SVGAGI. This CDR3 is CASSYGGLAATDTQYF. The CDR3 DNA reads as TGTGCCAGCAGTTACGGGGGACTAGCGGCTACAGATACGCAGTATTTT.

This chain uses TRBV7-6 with TRBJ2-7, with 9 bases that match TRBD1. From germline, CDR1 is SGHVS and CDR2 FNYEAQ. Unmatched junction bases numbered 7, after V lost 3 bases and J lost 1 base. The CDR3 is 16 residues long. The CDR3 spells CASSFMDRGGSYEQYF. In DNA form, the CDR3 reads TGTGCCAGCAGCTTTATGGACAGGGGAGGTTCCTACGAGCAGTACTTC.

This rearrangement joins TRBV5-6 to TRBJ1-2; D is perhaps TRBD1 (5 bases). Trimming removed 5 bases from V and 7 bases from J, with 12 bases in between. The germline V gene has CDR1 SGHDT and CDR2 YYEEEE. This CDR3 spans 12 amino acids. CDR3 region: CASRPPGGGYTF. CDR3 in DNA: TGTGCCAGCAGGCCACCCGGGGGTGGCTACACCTTC.

This clone is a singleton in its sample. The rearrangement uses TRBV6-1 and TRBJ2-7; D possibly corresponds to TRBD1 (6 bases). V was cut by 6 bases and J by 2 bases, with 11 bases left in between. CDR1 is MNHNS and CDR2 is SASEGT in the germline V gene. CDR3 length equals 13 residues. CDR3 DNA sequence: TGTGCCAGCAGGGTGGGACAAACCTACGAGCAGTACTTC. Residues: CASRVGQTYEQYF.

This chain joins TRBV10-1 and TRBJ1-1; possibly TRBD1 for D (5 bases). CDR3 length equals 11 residues. Germline CDR1 is WNHNN and CDR2 is SYGVQD (reference sequence). V dropped 6 bases and J dropped 6 bases, with 8 bases sitting between them. In DNA form, the CDR3 reads TGCGCCAGCAGGGGACTCGCTGAAGCTTTCTTT. Translation gives CASRGLAEAFF.

The rearrangement links TRBV7-2 to TRBJ2-7, with 14 nucleotides matching TRBD2. There are 13 residues in the CDR3. Germline V lookup: CDR1 SGHTA, CDR2 FQGNSA. V was clipped by 5 bases and J by 7 bases; unmatched bases: 1. DNA of the CDR3: TGTGCCAGCAGCCGGACTAGCGGGGGGGAGCAGTACTTC. This translates into CASSRTSGGEQYF. The whole variable domain, filled in from reference TRBV7-2 and TRBJ2-7, reads GAGVSQSPSNKVTEKGKDVELRCDPISGHTALYWYRQSLGQGLEFLIYFQGNSAPDKSGLPSDRFSAERTGGSVSTLTIQRTQQEDSAVYLCASSRTSGGEQYFGPGTRLTVT.

The rearrangement joins TRBV7-5 to TRBJ2-7; the table calls TRBD1, which could not be checked here. TRBV7-5 is shown as a pseudogene. This CDR3 is built from 15 residues. CDR3 sequence reads: CVRSGKMGASYEQYF. The CDR3 DNA reads TGTGTCAGAAGCGGAAAGATGGGGGCCTCCTACGAGCAGTACTTC.

This clone was observed once. An end of the junction differs from the germline gene, which may be a read error. J is TRBJ2-7 and V is TRBV20-1; D is ambiguous. The length of the CDR3 is 11 residues. Per germline, CDR1 DFQATT and CDR2 SNEGSKA (reference sequence). The CDR3 sequence is CSPRSSYEQYF. CDR3 sequence (DNA): TGCAGTCCTAGGAGCTCCTACGAGCAGTACTTC.

The chain joins TRBV11-2 to TRBJ2-3, with TRBD2 as a possible D gene (6 bases). V lost 1 base, J lost 1 base, and 18 bases lay in between. The CDR3 spans 18 residues. Per germline, CDR1 SGHAT and CDR2 FQNNGV. CDR3 sequence: CASSLGKGGRKGTDTQYF. CDR3 in DNA: TGTGCCAGCAGCTTAGGTAAGGGAGGACGGAAGGGCACAGATACGCAGTATTTT. The whole variable domain, filled in from reference TRBV11-2 and TRBJ2-3, reads EAGVAQSPRYKIIEKRQSVAFWCNPISGHATLYWYQQILGQGPKLLIQFQNNGVVDDSQLPKDRFSAERLKGVDSTLKIQPAKLEDSAVYLCASSLGKGGRKGTDTQYFGPGTRLTVL.

This chain links TRBV11-1 with TRBJ2-6, with TRBD1 identical over 9 bases. Germline values: CDR1 SGHAT, CDR2 FQDESV (reference sequence). This CDR3 region has 16 residues. The V segment lost 6 bases and the J segment 4 bases; nucleotides outside the gene matches: 7. The CDR3 region has the DNA TGTGCCAGCAGAAAGACAGGGGGTGGAGGGGCCAACGTCCTGACTTTC. Its translation is CASRKTGGGGANVLTF. The full variable domain, in which reference TRBV11-1 and TRBJ2-6 provide the parts outside the CDR3, is EAEVAQSPRYKITEKSQAVAFWCDPISGHATLYWYRQILGQGPELLVQFQDESVVDDSQLPKDRFSAERLKGVDSTLKIQPAELGDSAMYLCASRKTGGGGANVLTFGAGSRLTVL.

V gene TRBV7-2 combines with J gene TRBJ1-1; 7 nucleotides line up with TRBD1. J gave up 5 bases and V 5 bases, and 5 bases lay outside the gene matches. Germline V gene sequence: CDR1 SGHTA, CDR2 FQGNSA. The CDR3 covers 13 residues. The CDR3 loop reads CASSAGQRTEAFF. CDR3 nucleotide sequence: TGTGCCAGCAGCGCGGGACAGAGGACTGAAGCTTTCTTT.

The chain employs TRBV27 and TRBJ1-1; D call uncertain. The CDR3 sequence is 14 residues long. The germline V gene encodes CDR1 MNHEY and CDR2 SMNVEV (reference sequence). Deletions cut 5 bases from V and 5 bases from J, with 15 bases between. CDR3: CASSRATGGTEAFF. In DNA, the CDR3 is TGTGCCAGCAGTCGCGCGACGGGTGGTACTGAAGCTTTCTTT.

The chain has TRBV18 and TRBJ1-1; TRBD1 agrees at 7 bases. Germline trimming cut 2 bases from V and 0 bases from J; bases unmatched to any gene: 0. There are 14 residues in the CDR3. Looked up from germline, CDR1 is KGHSH and CDR2 is LQKENI. The CDR3 nucleotides read TGTGCCAGCTCACCAGACAGGGTGAACACTGAAGCTTTCTTT. Residues: CASSPDRVNTEAFF.

This rearrangement joins TRBV14 to TRBJ2-4, with 8 nucleotides matching TRBD2. The CDR3 runs to 16 residues. The J segment lost 2 bases and the V segment lost 1 base, leaving 4 bases of the junction unmatched. Germline V CDR1 and CDR2: SGHDN, FVKESK. CDR3 nucleotides: TGTGCCAGCAGCCAAGGCGGGGGGTGGACCAAAAACATTCAGTACTTC. This codes for CASSQGGGWTKNIQYF.

This clone has more than one count but fewer than ten. The chain links TRBV11-1 to TRBJ1-1; 8 positions agree with TRBD1. Trimming at V came to 4 bases and at J to 8 bases, leaving 12 bases not matched to a gene. The CDR3 extends over 15 amino acids. Germline CDR1 reads SGHAT; CDR2 reads FQDESV (reference sequence). The CDR3 here is CASSSGGLGISEAFF. CDR3 DNA: TGTGCCAGCAGCTCAGGGGGCCTGGGGATTTCCGAAGCTTTCTTT.

This clone is a singleton in its sample. The J gene is TRBJ2-3, the V gene TRBV7-9, with TRBD2 matching 12 bases. V gave up 6 bases and J gave up 6 bases; unmatched junction bases: 7. The CDR3 has 15 residues. Germline V CDR1 and CDR2: SEHNR, FQNEAQ (reference sequence). The CDR3 protein is CASRSTSGRSDTQYF. The CDR3 nucleotides read TGTGCCAGCAGGTCGACTAGCGGGAGATCGGATACGCAGTATTTT.